This T cell receptor (beta chain) was captured in a study of cytomegalovirus exposure and HLA in healthy donors. Regarding the study as a whole: A later examination showed that TCR association rates differed by HLA locus, with DRB1 most and HLA-C fewest.

In germline, CDR1 is SGHRS, CDR2 YFSETQ. V dropped 2 bases and J dropped 8; count of bases not matched to a gene: 9. The CDR3 sequence is 14 residues long. 13 Jbeta primers and 60 Vbeta primers were used for the PCR. Here immunoSEQ multiplex PCR was the method, and the copy in TCRdb shows in-frame clones only, minus some. Altogether about 120,000 clones are present, roughly 60% being singletons, with the ten largest covering more than 8%. A remark on this clone: Its antigen remains unknown.

The sample was PBMCs. This clonotype originated in a man aged 35-49 years in good health and CMV-seropositive. This sequence joins TRBV5-1 and TRBJ1-2, with TRBD1 identical over 7 bases. CDR3 residues: CASSFNRGNEGYTF. Here the CDR3 DNA reads TGCGCCAGCAGCTTCAACAGGGGTAATGAAGGCTACACCTTC.